Listed below are T cell receptor beta chains from one sample, sequenced in a study of shared clonotypes between healthy human individuals. Only in-frame clones appear in the TCRdb table, and some are missing; sequencing was by immunoSEQ multiplex PCR. The table shows about 480,000 clones, with around 79% occurring only once. Specimen: PBMCs. These receptor sequences come from a woman aged 40 to 50 in good health. Some clones in this sample may be carry-over from other donors' samples. Both conserved end residues are part of each CDR3. The D gene is left open where the match is weak. Size tells how often a clone was seen (once, few, many) or the class of an expanded clone, and some rows leave it out.

D,V,J,size,DNA,CDR3
TRBD2,TRBV4-1,TRBJ2-7,-,TGCGCCAGCAGCCAAGCCGGTGGACTAGCGGGGTACGAGCAGTACTTC,CASSQAGGLAGYEQYF
-,TRBV6-5,TRBJ1-1,-,TGTGCCAGCAGTTACGGGGCAGGGTTGGGAGCTTTCTTT,CASSYGAGLGAFF
TRBD2,TRBV19,TRBJ2-5,-,TGTGCCAGTGGGGAGCGGGAGGGAGAGACCCAGTACTTC,CASGEREGETQYF
-,TRBV28,TRBJ1-2,-,TGTGCCAGCAGTAGATTCGGGGGAACTAGTGGCTACACCTTC,CASSRFGGTSGYTF
TRBD2,TRBV28,TRBJ2-6,-,TGTGCCAGCAGCTCGGCGGGGGGAGATGGGGCCAACGTCCTGACTTTC,CASSSAGGDGANVLTF
TRBD1,TRBV27,TRBJ2-7,-,TGTGCCAGCAGTCCGAGGACAGGGGGCTACGAGCAGTACTTC,CASSPRTGGYEQYF
-,TRBV27,TRBJ2-7,few,TGTGCCAGCAGTGCTAGGGGTCGCCCCTCCTACGAGCAGTACTTC,CASSARGRPSYEQYF
-,TRBV6-4,TRBJ1-4,-,TGTGCCAGCAGTGTCTCCTCCGACTTGGGAGAACTGTTTTTT,CASSVSSDLGELFF
-,TRBV30,TRBJ2-5,-,TGTGCCTGGAGTGTAATGTCGCGGACAGAAGAGACCCAGTACTTC,CAWSVMSRTEETQYF
-,TRBV29-1,TRBJ2-1,-,TGCAGCGTTGGGGAGCCAGGGGGGCCTATCTACAATGAGCAGTTCTTC,CSVGEPGGPIYNEQFF
-,TRBV27,TRBJ2-1,-,TGTGCCAGCAGCCGACCCCACAATGAGCAGTTCTTC,CASSRPHNEQFF
-,TRBV7-8,TRBJ1-1,-,TGTGCCAGCAGCTTAGTTGGGGGTAACACTGAAGCTTTCTTT,CASSLVGGNTEAFF
TRBD2,TRBV7-2,TRBJ2-2,-,TGTGCCAGCAGCCCGGGGGGGGTAGGCGGGGAGCTGTTTTTT,CASSPGGVGGELFF
-,TRBV10-2,TRBJ2-7,-,TGCGCCAGCAAGCCGGGACGGACCTCCTACGAGCAGTACTTC,CASKPGRTSYEQYF
TRBD2,TRBV4-1,TRBJ2-2,-,TGCGCCAGCAGACTAGCGGGGAGGGGTACCGGGGAGCTGTTTTTT,CASRLAGRGTGELFF
-,TRBV5-8,TRBJ2-5,-,TGTGCCAGCAGCGCCCGACTAGTAAGGGGGGAGACCCAGTACTTC,CASSARLVRGETQYF
TRBD2,TRBV7-3,TRBJ2-1,once,TGTGCCAGCAGCGAAAGACTAGCGGGAGTCAATGAGCAGTTCTTC,CASSERLAGVNEQFF
TRBD2,TRBV28,TRBJ2-1,once,TGTGCCAGCAGTTTATCCGGGACTAGGCTCAATGAGCAGTTCTTC,CASSLSGTRLNEQFF
TRBD1,TRBV6-1,TRBJ2-7,-,TGTGCCAGCAGAGGGGGCTCGGCCTACGAGCAGTACTTC,CASRGGSAYEQYF
-,TRBV6-6,TRBJ2-7,-,TGTGCCAGCAGTTACTCGTTGTCGGGTACGGACGAGCAGTACTTC,CASSYSLSGTDEQYF
-,TRBV7-6,TRBJ2-1,-,TGTGCCAGCAGCTTGGACTTTTTAAGTGAGCAGTTCTTC,CASSLDFLSEQFF
-,TRBV18,TRBJ1-2,-,TGTGCCAGCTCACCACCGGGACACTCAAGAGGAGGCTACACCTTC,CASSPPGHSRGGYTF
TRBD1,TRBV5-4,TRBJ2-7,few,TGTGCCAGCACCTCCGGTGGAGGGACAGGGGCCTACGAGCAGTACTTC,CASTSGGGTGAYEQYF
TRBD1,TRBV7-3,TRBJ2-7,-,TGTGCCAGCAGCTCAGGGGACAGTACCTACGAGCAGTACTTC,CASSSGDSTYEQYF
-,TRBV19,TRBJ2-7,-,TGTGCCAGTAGTATACAGGTTTGGTTTGAGCAGTACTTC,CASSIQVWFEQYF
-,TRBV7-9,TRBJ2-7,-,TGCGCCAGCAGCTCGGACAGTCACTACGAGCAGTACTTC,CASSSDSHYEQYF
TRBD1,TRBV14,TRBJ2-1,-,TGTGCCAGCAGAGACAGGGGGATTCCGTTCTTC,CASRDRGIPFF
TRBD1,TRBV7-2,TRBJ2-7,-,TGTGCCAGCAGTCCGGGGACAGCAACCTACGAGCAGTACTTC,CASSPGTATYEQYF
TRBD2,TRBV5-1,TRBJ2-7,-,TGCGCCAGCAGCTTTGCGGCGGGAGAAAAGTCCTACGAGCAGTACTTC,CASSFAAGEKSYEQYF
-,TRBV5-1,TRBJ2-2,-,TGCGCCAGTCAGTTGACAGGCGACACCGGGGAGCTGTTTTTT,CASQLTGDTGELFF
TRBD1,TRBV7-3,TRBJ1-3,-,TGTGCCAGCAGCTTATCAACAGGGGCCGGAAACACCATATATTTT,CASSLSTGAGNTIYF
-,TRBV10-3,TRBJ2-3,-,TGTGCCATCAGTCGACTGGGAGATACGCAGTATTTT,CAISRLGDTQYF
-,TRBV5-1,TRBJ2-3,-,TGCGCCAGCAGCCAAGAGGCACAAGCGGAGGGCACAGATACGCAGTATTTT,CASSQEAQAEGTDTQYF
-,TRBV2,TRBJ2-5,once,TGTGCCAGCAATGAGGGCCAAGAGACCCAGTACTTC,CASNEGQETQYF
-,TRBV29-1,TRBJ2-5,-,TGCAGCGTTGGGGCGGCCATGGAGACCCAGTACTTC,CSVGAAMETQYF
-,TRBV27,TRBJ2-7,-,TGTGCCAGCAGTCTATCAGGGGTTGGCGAGCAGTACTTC,CASSLSGVGEQYF
TRBD2,TRBV5-1,TRBJ2-5,-,TGCGCCAGCAGCATAAGCGGGAGTAAAGAGACCCAGTACTTC,CASSISGSKETQYF
-,TRBV4-3,TRBJ2-1,-,TGCGCCAGCAGCCAAGATATCGCCATGGCAGTGCCCTACAATGAGCAGTTCTTC,CASSQDIAMAVPYNEQFF
TRBD1,TRBV6-5,TRBJ2-1,once,TGTGCCAGCAGTTACTCCTGGGGACAGGGGTATAATGAGCAGTTCTTC,CASSYSWGQGYNEQFF
-,TRBV5-1,TRBJ2-3,-,TGCGCCAGCAGCTTGGAGGGCAGACTCTTTGTGGATACGCAGTATTTT,CASSLEGRLFVDTQYF
TRBD1,TRBV2,TRBJ2-3,once,TGTGCCAGCACCCGGGACAGGAGCACAGATACGCAGTATTTT,CASTRDRSTDTQYF
TRBD2,TRBV10-3,TRBJ2-1,-,TGTGCCATCAGTGATTTGGGGGGGAGGGACAATGAGCAGTTCTTC,CAISDLGGRDNEQFF
TRBD2,TRBV10-3,TRBJ2-5,-,TGTGCCATCAGCGGGACTAGCGGACAAGAGACCCAGTACTTC,CAISGTSGQETQYF
TRBD1,TRBV6-4,TRBJ2-3,medium-sized,TGTGCCAGCGGAGCAGGGACAGGGGCAGATACGCAGTATTTT,CASGAGTGADTQYF
TRBD2,TRBV4-3,TRBJ2-7,-,TGCGCCAGCAGCCAAAACCTAGCGGGTGCCTACGAGCAGTACTTC,CASSQNLAGAYEQYF
TRBD1,TRBV18,TRBJ1-3,-,TGTGCCAGCTCACCGACAGGGGATCTGAACACCATATATTTT,CASSPTGDLNTIYF
-,TRBV5-1,TRBJ1-1,-,TGCGCCAGCAGACTCGACATCAACACTGAAGCTTTCTTT,CASRLDINTEAFF
-,TRBV5-1,TRBJ1-5,-,TGCGCCAGCAGCTTGGAGACGGTGCATCAGCCCCAGCATTTT,CASSLETVHQPQHF
-,TRBV5-4,TRBJ2-3,-,TGTGCCAGCAGCTTGGCCGTTTCGTTGGTTACAGATACGCAGTATTTT,CASSLAVSLVTDTQYF
-,TRBV28,TRBJ2-1,once,TGTGCCAGCAGGTCGATTCAAGCGGATAGCTCCTACAATGAGCAGTTCTTC,CASRSIQADSSYNEQFF
-,TRBV29-1,TRBJ2-7,-,TGCAGCGTAGCGATCAGTGTTAGATCCTACGAGCAGTACTTC,CSVAISVRSYEQYF
-,TRBV30,TRBJ1-2,-,TGTGCCTTGGCAAGGGGGAACTATGGCTACACCTTC,CALARGNYGYTF
-,TRBV23-1,TRBJ2-1,-,TGCGCCAGCAGTCAGGGTAATAATGAGCAGTTCTTC,CASSQGNNEQFF
TRBD1,TRBV29-1,TRBJ1-2,-,TGCAGCGTTGCAGACAGGGGGGATGGCTACACCTTC,CSVADRGDGYTF